This T cell receptor (beta chain) was identified during a study of glioma-infiltrating T cells. Amplification of TCR alpha and beta CDR3 regions from RNA used iRepertoire nested multiplex PCR. One-step reverse transcription and amplification started from approximately 100-400 ng of tissue mRNA or PBMC total RNA. TCRdb independently ran MiXCR on the multiplex PCR reads; one entry per CDR3 protein. The sample contains under 150,000 distinct CDR3 sequences, around a quarter of which appear only once. Overall study results and limits: Non-neoplastic patients had below-expected tissue-blood divergence, while all gliomas exceeded expectation.

Trimming removed 9 bases at V and 0 bases at J, with 9 bases between. The CDR3 loop spans 14 amino acids. Germline CDR1 is LNHDA and CDR2 is SQIVND (reference sequence). Regarding this clonotype: Its target is unknown.

Sequencing input: glioma tissue, nonneoplastic brain tissue, or PBMCs (not recorded which). The receptor was isolated from a human donor with low-grade glioma or glioblastoma, undergoing nonglioma brain surgery, or in good health (not recorded which). The gene calls are TRBV19 and TRBJ1-6, with a tentative D call TRBD1 (6 bases). CDR3 sequence (DNA): TGTGCCAGCGGAGGGGGCTCCTATAATTCACCCCTCCACTTT. Its translation: CASGGGSYNSPLHF.